This passage covers 30 T cell receptor beta chains from one sample sequenced in a study of blood T cell repertoires in COVID-19. Libraries were prepared by immunoSEQ multiplex PCR; TCRdb keeps only in-frame clonotypes and omits some of them. Of fewer than 500,000 clones listed, about four fifths are singletons. Sample: peripheral blood. These receptor sequences come from a human donor with acute or convalescent COVID-19. The donor label of this sample is uncertain.

The chain joins TRBV5-4 to TRBJ2-5, with 11 bases identical to TRBD1. Per germline, CDR1 SGHNT and CDR2 YYREEE (reference sequence). The length of the CDR3 is 16 residues. The J segment lost 4 bases and the V segment lost 1 base, leaving 6 bases of the junction unmatched. The CDR3 sequence is CASSLPRTGGRETQYF. CDR3 bases: TGTGCCAGCAGCTTGCCCCGGACAGGGGGCCGAGAGACCCAGTACTTC.

This chain links TRBV2 with TRBJ2-1; TRBD1 might be the D (5 bases). CDR1 and CDR2 from the germline V gene are SNHLY and FYNNEI. The length of the CDR3 is 13 residues. The germline V and J ends were trimmed by 2 bases and 6 bases, with 8 bases remaining between them. The DNA of the CDR3 is TGTGCCAGCAGTGAACAGGGCGGCAATGAGCAGTTCTTC. Protein: CASSEQGGNEQFF.

The rearrangement links TRBV19 to TRBJ2-2; TRBD2 matches at 16 bases. V shed 6 bases, J shed 4 bases, and the junction held 14 bases outside the gene matches. In germline, CDR1 is LNHDA, CDR2 SQIVND (reference sequence). CDR3 size: 20 residues. DNA for the CDR3: TGTGCCAGTAGGAGAGGGGCCGGGACTAGCGGGGGGGCCCTCACCGGGGAGCTGTTTTTT. This gives the protein CASRRGAGTSGGALTGELFF.

This sequence joins TRBV6-1 and TRBJ1-4, with D uncertain. Trimming took 3 bases from V and 4 from J, leaving 9 bases between them. CDR1 and CDR2 (germline): MNHNS, SASEGT. The CDR3 spans 14 residues. The CDR3 DNA reads TGTGCCAGCAGTGAGCACTACCTTAATGAAAAACTGTTTTTT. Translated: CASSEHYLNEKLFF.

The chain couples TRBV29-1 to TRBJ2-7, with D perhaps TRBD1 (6 bases). Per the germline V gene, CDR1 is SQVTM and CDR2 is ANQGSEA. V was clipped by 5 bases and J by 3 bases, with 11 bases between them. This CDR3 is built from 12 residues. This CDR3 is CSVLWTDYEQYF. The CDR3, as DNA: TGCAGCGTTCTTTGGACAGACTACGAGCAGTACTTC.

V and J are TRBV11-1 and TRBJ2-1; TRBD2 aligns across 11 bases. The CDR3 sequence is 15 residues long. Trimming at V came to 5 bases and at J to 4 bases, leaving 4 bases not matched to a gene. From germline, CDR1 is SGHAT and CDR2 FQDESV (reference sequence). CDR3 residues: CASSVSGGAYNEQFF. The CDR3 coding sequence is TGTGCCAGCAGCGTTAGCGGGGGGGCGTACAATGAGCAGTTCTTC.

The sample holds one count of this clone. This rearrangement joins TRBV11-2 to TRBJ1-2; the match to TRBD1 covers 9 bases. Unmatched junction bases numbered 7, after V lost 5 bases and J lost 0 bases. Germline-derived CDR1 and CDR2 are SGHAT and FQNNGV. This CDR3 has 16 amino acids. This CDR3 reads CASSPGQGVSNYGYTF. Here the CDR3 DNA reads TGTGCCAGCAGCCCGGGACAGGGTGTATCTAACTATGGCTACACCTTC.

This clone came up once. The chain is built from TRBV15 and TRBJ2-2; no firm D call. V shed 0 bases and J shed 6 bases, with 8 bases lying between them. This CDR3 has 14 residues. The germline CDR1 and CDR2 sequences are LNHNV and YYDKDF (reference sequence). CDR3 protein: CATSRDLRSGELFF. CDR3 coding DNA: TGTGCCACCAGCAGAGATCTGAGGTCCGGGGAGCTGTTTTTT.

V usage is TRBV30 and J usage is TRBJ2-1; the match to TRBD2 covers 11 bases. The CDR3 contains 13 residues. Germline V lookup: CDR1 GTSNPN, CDR2 SVGIG (reference sequence). Losses at the gene ends were 4 bases for V and 10 bases for J; bases not matched to a gene: 6. CDR3 DNA: TGTGCCTGGAATAGCGGGAGGGCCAGGGAGCAGTTCTTC. Protein: CAWNSGRAREQFF. Using reference TRBV30 and TRBJ2-1 for the parts outside the CDR3, the full variable domain is SQTIHQWPATLVQPVGSPLSLECTVEGTSNPNLYWYRQAAGRGLQLLFYSVGIGQISSEVPQNLSASRPQDRQFILSSKKLLLSDSGFYLCAWNSGRAREQFFGPGTRLTVL.

V and J are TRBV14 and TRBJ2-5, with a weak D call TRBD1 (5 bases). Germline CDR1 reads SGHDN; CDR2 reads FVKESK. The CDR3 is 14 residues long. V was shortened by 4 bases and J by 0 bases, with 9 bases between the two germline ends. The CDR3 sequence is CASSRRQYQETQYF. The CDR3 DNA sequence: TGTGCCAGCAGCCGACGACAGTACCAAGAGACCCAGTACTTC. Variable domain in full (rest from reference TRBV14 and TRBJ2-5): EAGVTQFPSHSVIEKGQTVTLRCDPISGHDNLYWYRRVMGKEIKFLLHFVKESKQDESGMPNNRFLAERTGGTYSTLKVQPAELEDSGVYFCASSRRQYQETQYFGPGTRLLVL.

This chain uses TRBV11-2 with TRBJ2-3, with 7 bases lining up with TRBD2. The V segment lost 1 base and the J segment 0 bases; nucleotides outside the gene matches: 4. The CDR3 totals 16 residues. From germline, CDR1 is SGHAT and CDR2 FQNNGV. The CDR3 DNA is TGTGCCAGCAGCTTAGGGCTAGCGGCTAGCACAGATACGCAGTATTTT. Protein sequence: CASSLGLAASTDTQYF.

V is TRBV10-3 and J is TRBJ2-1; 8 positions match TRBD2. The CDR3 covers 15 residues. Looked up from germline, CDR1 is ENHRY and CDR2 is SYGVKD. V trimming: 2 bases; J trimming: 9 bases; junction bases outside the gene matches: 9. CDR3 protein: CAISEGWTSSGEQFF. CDR3 in DNA: TGTGCCATCAGTGAGGGGTGGACTAGCAGCGGTGAGCAGTTCTTC.

V usage is TRBV5-1 and J usage is TRBJ1-1; possible D gene TRBD1, 5 bases. With 3 bases removed from V and 1 base from J, the gap between germline ends came to 7 bases. CDR1 and CDR2 from the germline V gene are SGHRS and YFSETQ. The CDR3 runs 13 residues. The CDR3 DNA reads TGCGCCAGCAGCTGGGGGGAGAACACTGAAGCTTTCTTT. Its protein is CASSWGENTEAFF.

This chain connects TRBV2 to TRBJ1-1; TRBD1 might be the D (6 bases). The CDR3 length is 15 residues. The germline CDR1 and CDR2 sequences are SNHLY and FYNNEI. V dropped 7 bases and J dropped 1 base, with 16 bases sitting between them. The CDR3 is CASIDPGAGNTEAFF. The CDR3 DNA follows: TGTGCCAGCATCGACCCAGGGGCGGGGAACACTGAAGCTTTCTTT.

This rearrangement joins TRBV3-1 (or the pseudogene TRBV3-2) to TRBJ2-1, with D possibly TRBD2 on 5 matching bases. Looked up from germline, CDR1 is LGHDT and CDR2 is YNNKEL (reference sequence). V lost 1 base and J 4 bases, leaving 14 bases between the germline ends. The CDR3 sequence is 16 residues long. The CDR3 coding sequence is TGTGCCAGCAGCCAAGGAAAATTTGGCGGGTACAATGAGCAGTTCTTC. Protein sequence: CASSQGKFGGYNEQFF.

J is TRBJ1-1 and V is TRBV5-1, with a weak D call TRBD1 (6 bases). Germline V gene lookup returns CDR1 SGHRS and CDR2 YFSETQ. With 2 bases removed from V and 0 bases from J, the gap between germline ends came to 14 bases. This CDR3 has 16 amino acids. The CDR3 here is CASSFQGGGLNTEAFF. In DNA, the CDR3 is TGCGCCAGCAGCTTTCAGGGAGGGGGATTGAACACTGAAGCTTTCTTT.

The chain couples TRBV19 to TRBJ1-1; unclear D gene. The CDR3 totals 12 residues. Germline values: CDR1 LNHDA, CDR2 SQIVND (reference sequence). The V end was cut by 3 bases, the J end by 6 bases, with 8 bases between. Here the CDR3 DNA reads TGTGCCAGTAGTATGAGGTCAGCTGAAGCTTTCTTT. It is translated as CASSMRSAEAFF.

This clone turned up a few times. The chain employs TRBV4-1 and TRBJ2-1, with 12 bases aligning to TRBD1. V was clipped by 4 bases and J by 6 bases; unmatched bases: 4. This CDR3 has 15 amino acids. Germline V gene lookup returns CDR1 MGHRA and CDR2 YSYEKL. In nucleotides, the CDR3 is TGCGCCAGCAGCCTAGGGACAGGGGGCGGCAATGAGCAGTTCTTC. It codes for CASSLGTGGGNEQFF.

This sequence joins TRBV2 and TRBJ1-1, with D hard to call. The length of the CDR3 is 10 residues. Germline V gives CDR1 SNHLY, CDR2 FYNNEI. With 7 bases removed from V and 4 bases from J, the gap between germline ends came to 4 bases. The CDR3 loop is CASIGTEAFF. CDR3 nucleotide sequence: TGTGCCAGCATCGGCACTGAAGCTTTCTTT.

The gene calls are TRBV6-5 and TRBJ2-3; 8 bases line up with TRBD2. J lost 5 bases, V lost 5 bases, and 9 bases had no gene match. There are 15 residues in the CDR3. In germline, CDR1 is MNHEY, CDR2 SVGAGI. The CDR3 spells CASSRAGAGRDTQYF. Written as DNA, the CDR3 is TGTGCCAGCAGTCGAGCGGGAGCGGGTCGAGATACGCAGTATTTT.

This chain connects TRBV7-2 to TRBJ1-3, with D tentatively TRBD1 (5 bases). The CDR3 consists of 16 residues. V gave up 11 bases and J gave up 0 bases, with 20 bases separating them. Germline V gene sequence: CDR1 SGHTA, CDR2 FQGNSA. This CDR3 reads CASQSGGVSSGNTIYF. CDR3 nucleotide sequence: TGTGCCTCCCAAAGTGGAGGGGTCTCCTCTGGAAACACCATATATTTT.

This chain connects TRBV19 to TRBJ2-7, with TRBD2 identical over 11 bases. V lost 4 bases and J lost 0; bases outside the gene matches: 8. Germline assignment: CDR1 LNHDA and CDR2 SQIVND (reference sequence). The CDR3 totals 17 residues. CDR3: CASSNYRTSGSSYEQYF. The DNA of the CDR3 is TGTGCCAGTAGTAACTACCGAACTAGCGGGAGCTCCTACGAGCAGTACTTC. Complete variable domain (other parts from reference TRBV19 and TRBJ2-7): DGGITQSPKYLFRKEGQNVTLSCEQNLNHDAMYWYRQDPGQGLRLIYYSQIVNDFQKGDIAEGYSVSREKKESFPLTVTSAQKNPTAFYLCASSNYRTSGSSYEQYFGPGTRLTVT.

The genes are TRBV19 and TRBJ2-7, with 11 bases aligning to TRBD2. Per the germline V gene, CDR1 is LNHDA and CDR2 is SQIVND (reference sequence). This CDR3 is 16 amino acids long. Trimming took 4 bases from V and 4 from J; bases not matched to a gene: 9. The chain's CDR3 is CASSTPTSGSGYEQYF. DNA of the CDR3: TGTGCCAGTAGTACCCCTACTAGCGGGAGTGGGTACGAGCAGTACTTC.

The gene calls are TRBV11-2 and TRBJ2-1; tentatively, D is TRBD2 (6 bases). The V and J ends lost 9 bases and 2 bases respectively, with 14 bases between them. There are 14 residues in the CDR3. Germline V CDR1 and CDR2: SGHAT, FQNNGV. The CDR3 DNA reads TGTGCCAGTAATAGAGGGAGGACCTACAATGAGCAGTTCTTC. Its protein is CASNRGRTYNEQFF.

This sequence joins TRBV28 and TRBJ2-3; 14 positions match TRBD2. V lost 3 bases and J lost 14; bases outside the gene matches: 13. Germline CDR1 and CDR2: MDHEN and SYDVKM. The length of the CDR3 is 16 residues. The DNA for the CDR3 is TGTGCCAGCAGTTTCGACGGCGGACTAGCGGGGGGCAGCACGTATTTT. It translates to CASSFDGGLAGGSTYF.

The V gene is TRBV6-5, the J gene TRBJ1-6; 8 positions agree with TRBD1. The junction had 6 bases not matched to a gene; V was cut back by 5 bases and J by 9 bases. The CDR3 contains 14 residues. From germline, CDR1 is MNHEY and CDR2 SVGAGI. CDR3 protein: CASSRPGGISPLHF. The CDR3 bases are TGTGCCAGCAGTCGACCAGGGGGCATTTCACCCCTCCACTTT.

The V and J genes are TRBV30 and TRBJ2-2; maybe TRBD2 (7 bases). The length of the CDR3 is 14 residues. Germline loops: CDR1 GTSNPN, CDR2 SVGIG (reference sequence). The V and J ends lost 8 bases and 3 bases respectively, with 16 bases between them. This CDR3 is CAGQRGLDTGELFF. The CDR3 coding sequence is TGTGCCGGACAGCGGGGCCTCGACACCGGGGAGCTGTTTTTT.

The gene calls are TRBV11-1 and TRBJ2-3; tentatively, D is TRBD2 (6 bases). Trimming removed 8 bases from V and 5 bases from J, with 14 bases in between. This CDR3 has 13 residues. The germline gives CDR1 SGHAT, CDR2 FQDESV (reference sequence). CDR3 coding DNA: TGTGCCAGCTCCCCGTCCGGGGGAGATACGCAGTATTTT. Its protein is CASSPSGGDTQYF.

J is TRBJ1-1 and V is TRBV5-1; the match to TRBD1 covers 7 bases. Germline V lookup: CDR1 SGHRS, CDR2 YFSETQ. V shed 2 bases, J shed 6 bases, and the junction held 4 bases outside the gene matches. The CDR3 runs 13 residues. The CDR3 nucleotides read TGCGCCAGCAGCTTAAGGGGGCCTTCTGAAGCTTTCTTT. This codes for CASSLRGPSEAFF.

The chain joins TRBV6-5 to TRBJ1-2; tentatively, D is TRBD1 (5 bases). V lost 6 bases to trimming and J lost 6 bases, with 14 bases between them. This CDR3 contains 13 residues. Germline CDR1 MNHEY, CDR2 SVGAGI. Here the CDR3 DNA reads TGTGCCAGCAGATCCTCAGGGAATGATGGCTACACCTTC. Translation: CASRSSGNDGYTF.